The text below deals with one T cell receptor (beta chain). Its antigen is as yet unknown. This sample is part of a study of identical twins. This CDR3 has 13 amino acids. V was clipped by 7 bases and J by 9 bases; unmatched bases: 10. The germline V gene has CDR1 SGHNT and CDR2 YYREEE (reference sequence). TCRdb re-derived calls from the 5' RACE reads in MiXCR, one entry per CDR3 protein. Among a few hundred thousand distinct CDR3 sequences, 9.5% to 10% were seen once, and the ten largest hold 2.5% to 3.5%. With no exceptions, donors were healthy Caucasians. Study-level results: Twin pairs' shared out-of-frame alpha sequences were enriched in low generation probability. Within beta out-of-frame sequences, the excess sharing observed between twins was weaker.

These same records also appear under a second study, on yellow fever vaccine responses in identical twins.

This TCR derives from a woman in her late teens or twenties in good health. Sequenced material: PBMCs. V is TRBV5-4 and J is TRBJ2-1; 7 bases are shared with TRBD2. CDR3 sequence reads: CASQGGTSGEQFF. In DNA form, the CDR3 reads TGTGCCAGCCAGGGAGGGACGTCGGGTGAGCAGTTCTTC.